This record concerns one T cell receptor beta chain sequence. Antigen specificity is unknown. The CDR3 has 15 amino acids. V was shortened by 0 bases and J by 4 bases, with 11 bases between the two germline ends. Per germline, CDR1 SGHAT and CDR2 FQNNGV. Some clones are missing from TCRdb's copy, which holds only in-frame ones; the method was immunoSEQ multiplex PCR. The top ten clones hold under 9.5% of a sample with some 130,000 clones, about 90% of them seen once. This sample stems from a study of T cell responses to AZD1222 COVID-19 vaccine. Study conclusions and caveats: Only 6 or 7 individuals given AZD1222 were seropositive at baseline. Among the donors, most were white British and more were female, and clonal diversity was possibly underestimated. A reported finding is that nearly half of spike-specific TCRs target unmutated variant regions.

The source is an adult in good health. The specimen was peripheral blood, collected on day 0 of AZD1222 vaccination. J is TRBJ2-3 and V is TRBV11-2; the D is unclear. The CDR3 coding sequence is TGTGCCAGCAGCTTAGAGGGTGCCGCCGCAGATACGCAGTATTTT. This codes for CASSLEGAAADTQYF.